The source of this T cell receptor beta chain is a study of radiation and T cells in renal cell carcinoma. Trimming took off 1 base at V and 4 bases at J, with 9 bases between the two ends. Germline V gives CDR1 SEHNR, CDR2 FQNEAQ (reference sequence). This CDR3 has 14 amino acids. Time point defined: blood 4 weeks post-SBRT, at nephrectomy. Noted treatment: 15 Gy SBRT to primary tumor, nephrectomy 4 weeks later. Radiation-treated patients gave blood at baseline, week 2 and week 4. Clones were sequenced by immunoSEQ multiplex PCR, and TCRdb holds only the in-frame ones, with some missing. The table has fewer than 200,000 clones, around 89% seen once.

Sequenced here: blood, sampled from a patient whose treatment included radiotherapy and nephrectomy. This chain joins TRBV7-9 and TRBJ2-3, with D hard to call. This receptor was taken from a woman aged 45-59 years with renal cell carcinoma. The CDR3: CASSLEGGSDTQYF. The CDR3 DNA follows: TGTGCCAGCAGCTTAGAGGGTGGGTCAGATACGCAGTATTTT. Full variable domain (remainder filled in from reference TRBV7-9 and TRBJ2-3): DTGVSQNPRHKITKRGQNVTFRCDPISEHNRLYWYRQTLGQGPEFLTYFQNEAQLEKSRLLSDRFSAERPKGSFSTLEIQRTEQGDSAMYLCASSLEGGSDTQYFGPGTRLTVL.